Listed here are 8 T cell receptor beta chains from one sample, sequenced in a study of low-dose radiotherapy and immunotherapy resistance in tumors. Alpha- and beta-chain coverage of first-strand cDNA came from TRAV- and TRBV-specific primers. The authors amplified TCRs for 20 to 25 PCR cycles with a constant-region primer and a V-primer adapter. One entry per CDR3 protein, called by TCRdb with MiXCR from the reads. The table includes about 7,300 distinct CDR3 sequences, around 80% detected once. Every receptor here comes from a human donor with advanced metastatic prostate, ovarian, gallbladder or colorectal cancer (not recorded which). This table probably holds off-target reads from a library built for another chain.

This clonotype occurred once. This chain joins TRBV10-3 and TRBJ2-3; 9 bases line up with TRBD2. Germline CDR1 reads ENHRY; CDR2 reads SYGVKD. The CDR3 covers 14 residues. V trimming: 6 bases; J trimming: 1 base; junction bases outside the gene matches: 2. Here the CDR3 DNA reads TGTGCCATCAGCCCTAGCGGGGGCACAGATACGCAGTATTTT. Its protein is CAISPSGGTDTQYF.

The CDR3 sequence: CASSQDRTALYEQYF. The CDR3 nucleotides read TGTGCCAGCAGCCAAGATAGGACAGCCCTCTACGAGCAGTACTTC. The V and J genes are TRBV3-1 and TRBJ2-7; a possible D gene is TRBD1 (6 bases). This CDR3 region has 15 residues. V gave up 0 bases and J gave up 3 bases, with 12 bases separating them. Germline CDR1 is LGHDT and CDR2 is YNNKEL (reference sequence).

This clonotype was counted only a few times. This chain connects TRBV7-9 to TRBJ2-1; 7 nucleotides line up with TRBD1. The germline CDR1 and CDR2 sequences are SEHNR and FQNEAQ (reference sequence). This CDR3 has 15 amino acids. V gave up 3 bases and J gave up 5 bases; unmatched junction bases: 7. As DNA, the CDR3 is TGTGCCAGCAGCTTGGCAGGGGGTTTCGACAATGAGCAGTTCTTC. Protein sequence: CASSLAGGFDNEQFF.

The chain uses TRBV7-2 and TRBJ1-3; D is undetermined. The length of the CDR3 is 18 residues. CDR1 and CDR2 (germline): SGHTA, FQGNSA. V lost 5 bases and J 0 bases, leaving 20 bases between the germline ends. CDR3 sequence (DNA): TGTGCCAGCAGCCCAGCGGCGCGGGCTTATGACTCTGGAAACACCATATATTTT. It codes for CASSPAARAYDSGNTIYF. Full variable domain (outside the CDR3, taken from reference TRBV7-2 and TRBJ1-3): GAGVSQSPSNKVTEKGKDVELRCDPISGHTALYWYRQSLGQGLEFLIYFQGNSAPDKSGLPSDRFSAERTGGSVSTLTIQRTQQEDSAVYLCASSPAARAYDSGNTIYFGEGSWLTVV.

This clonotype was seen more than once but under ten times. The chain couples TRBV20-1 to TRBJ1-6, with 11 positions matching TRBD1. Germline lookup yields CDR1 DFQATT and CDR2 SNEGSKA (reference sequence). CDR3 length: 15 residues. V was pared by 3 bases and J by 8 bases, with 6 bases of the junction left unmatched. CDR3 sequence: CSASLGTGGHSPLHF. DNA of the CDR3: TGCAGTGCTAGCCTCGGGACAGGGGGACATTCACCCCTCCACTTT.

The gene calls are TRBV29-1 and TRBJ2-3; maybe TRBD2 (6 bases). There are 14 residues in the CDR3. CDR1 and CDR2 from the germline V gene are SQVTM and ANQGSEA. Trimming removed 7 bases at V and 1 base at J, with 15 bases between. The CDR3 nucleotides are TGCAGCGCACGAAAGGGCGGGGGCACAGATACGCAGTATTTT. Amino acids: CSARKGGGTDTQYF.

The chain has TRBV12-3 or TRBV12-4 and TRBJ2-2; no reliable D call. This CDR3 contains 13 residues. V was shortened by 5 bases and J by 1 base, with 5 bases between the two germline ends. CDR3 sequence (DNA): TGTGCCAGCAGTCCACAGAACACCGGGGAGCTGTTTTTT. It is translated as CASSPQNTGELFF.

The chain couples TRBV6-1 to TRBJ1-4, with D possibly TRBD1 on 5 matching bases. Germline V gene data show CDR1 as MNHNS and CDR2 as SASEGT. Trimming pared 8 bases from V and 5 bases from J, leaving 18 bases between. The CDR3 loop spans 15 amino acids. CDR3 loop: CASGALPRTNEKLFF. DNA for the CDR3: TGTGCCAGCGGAGCTCTCCCCAGGACAAATGAAAAACTGTTTTTT.